Sequencing of this T cell receptor (beta chain) was carried out in a study of human T cells and chemical hapten exposure listed by TCRdb under 2021. As for the study more broadly: For sensitization, 2% DPC in acetone was applied to a roughly 2 cm by roughly 2 cm area of upper inner arm skin. This study followed changes in the peripheral blood TCR repertoire in vivo during primary and secondary sensitization of alopecia patients to the hapten diphenylcyclopropenone (DPC). Blood for TCR sequencing was provided by twenty-nine alopecia patients at one to four time points (pre-sensitization, 2, 6 and 24 weeks). The mostly female patient cohort included alopecia areata with under or over 50% scalp involvement, alopecia totalis and alopecia universalis. Throughout the approximately 25-week study period, patients were also given weekly therapeutic DPC doses on the scalp. The libraries were sequenced as a pool, and the TCR yield per sample differed mostly because of small variations in library volumes within the pool. Blood was sampled from patients pre-sensitization (week 0) and at 2, 6 and about 24 weeks after DPC sensitization. Patch testing on the upper back used Finn chambers containing 0.01% DPC, with scoring done after 6 days according to International Contact Dermatitis Research Group standards.

Libraries were prepared through RACE. TCRdb lists the instrument as NextSeq 500. Library preparation attached unique molecular identifiers to individual cDNA molecules for quantitative, reproducible TCR counting. Both TCR alpha and TCR beta chains were sequenced from each blood RNA sample. Per the source publication's procedure: Samples had a median of roughly 99,000 TCRs, with a range from about 23,224 to 700,000. The Decombinator software suite was used to annotate V, J and CDR3 in the TCR reads. Every sample was subsampled to the same number of TCRs (28,000) for the PS versus PT1 abundance plots. TCRs were defined as expanded if absent before sensitization and observed at least eight times at the 2-week time point. Clones were called with MiXCR by TCRdb after fastp trimmed the public reads at Q25, and only in-frame beta chains were retained. Rows are unified per CDR3 protein, each entry keeping the most common DNA and genes. TCRdb's processing, not the authors', yielded these V and J calls. The sample table holds more than 250,000 distinct CDR3 sequences, of which just under 8% were seen once. The top ten clones comprise 1.2% of the sample.

About this clonotype itself: Its specific antigen is unknown. Base qualities were left out, and no much larger clone turns up one base away.

The time point label for this specimen denotes: pre-sensitization, week 0. The treatment or condition tag for this specimen amounts to: therapeutic diphenylcyclopropenone sensitization with weekly scalp DPC. At each patch-test visit, blood was drawn before the patch test was applied. Patients were considered eligible if aged 18 to 70, diagnosed with alopecia and deemed suitable for DPC therapy, and patients were excluded if pregnant. Unfractionated whole blood was collected in Tempus Blood RNA tubes, and total RNA was extracted from that blood. Overall study results and their limits: Significantly more large CDR3 similarity clusters were formed by expanded TCRs than by pre-sensitization or healthy control sets, consistent with antigen-driven responses. After repeated subsampling, changes were observed in the strength of the expansion versus patch-test correlation and in the threshold at which the correlation became significant. No change with DPC sensitization was found in the number of TCRs above 1 in 1000 frequency, and no evidence of global repertoire structure alterations was found. Alopecia, a presumed autoimmune disease, was present in all patients, so the immune response of the patients might differ from that of healthy individuals. Patch test score correlated positively with the number of PT1 expanded TCRs, reaching significance at thresholds 8, 16 and 32 but not at 4.

Measured from the cysteine to the phenylalanine, the CDR3 is 18 residues long. Only the CDR3 DNA stays, 54 bases, in frame from base 1. The germline V gene sets CDR1 to SGHTA and CDR2 to FQGTGA. The junction shows trimming of 0 bases on V and 3 bases on J, and the gene matches do not reach 5 bases of it. The origin of this receptor is a man between 18 and 29 years old with alopecia areata. Some clones in this sample may be carry-over from other donors' samples. Rearrangement joined TRBV7-3 to TRBJ2-6; TRBD1 aligns with 10 central bases. Here the sequenced sample was whole blood, taken in connection with sensitization to the hapten diphenylcyclopropenone (DPC). The nucleotide sequence reads TGTGCCAGCAGCTTAACGGGACAGGGGTTAGTTGGGGCCAACGTCCTGACTTTC. Translated, it gives CASSLTGQGLVGANVLTF. The full variable domain, completed from the reference TRBV7-3 and TRBJ2-6 proteins outside the CDR3, reads GAGVSQTPSNKVTEKGKYVELRCDPISGHTALYWYRQSLGQGPEFLIYFQGTGAADDSGLPNDRFFAVRPEGSVSTLKIQRTERGDSAVYLCASSLTGQGLVGANVLTFGAGSRLTVL.